The 24 T cell receptor beta chains below were found in one sample sequenced in a study of OX40 agonist ivuxolimab in advanced cancers. Measured with immunoSEQ multiplex PCR; TCRdb has only the in-frame clones, and not every one. Of tens of thousands of clones listed, 80% to 95% are singletons. The material was CD4+ or CD8+ T cells sorted from blood, obtained in a trial of the OX40 agonist ivuxolimab. Source of these receptors: an adult with an advanced solid tumor such as melanoma, head and neck, liver or kidney cancer.

To note about this clone: This sample includes further DNA sequences coding for the same CDR3. The rearrangement links TRBV2 to TRBJ2-7, with TRBD1 identical over 10 bases. Germline-derived CDR1 and CDR2 are SNHLY and FYNNEI. The CDR3 runs to 13 residues. J gave up 3 bases and V 6 bases, and 2 bases lay outside the gene matches. CDR3 sequence (DNA): TGTGCCAGCAGCCGGGACAGGGGCTACGAGCAGTACTTC. Protein sequence: CASSRDRGYEQYF.

This clone occurred once. Here the CDR3 reads CASSRDRVEEKLFF. For the CDR3, the DNA is TGTGCCAGCAGCCGGGACAGGGTTGAAGAAAAACTGTTTTTT. The chain joins TRBV6-1 to TRBJ1-4, with 9 bases identical to TRBD1. Germline V gene lookup returns CDR1 MNHNS and CDR2 SASEGT. With V trimmed by 6 bases and J by 8 bases, 7 bases remained unmatched. CDR3 length: 14 amino acids.

This chain uses TRBV4-1 with TRBJ1-1, with 7 bases that match TRBD1. The ends lost 0 bases at V and 5 bases at J; junction bases unmatched: 6. The CDR3 has 15 amino acids. Germline V gene lookup returns CDR1 MGHRA and CDR2 YSYEKL. CDR3 region: CASSQDPQGGTEAFF. CDR3 DNA sequence: TGCGCCAGCAGCCAAGATCCGCAGGGGGGGACTGAAGCTTTCTTT.

There are a few counts of this clone. The chain joins TRBV2 to TRBJ1-5; D is possibly TRBD1 (5 bases). The CDR3 loop spans 16 amino acids. The V gene's germline CDR1 is SNHLY and CDR2 FYNNEI. The V end was cut by 4 bases, the J end by 0 bases, with 13 bases between. CDR3 coding DNA: TGTGCCAGCAGTGGCGACAGCTTTGGTAGCAATCAGCCCCAGCATTTT. This codes for CASSGDSFGSNQPQHF.

This rearrangement joins TRBV14 to TRBJ1-2; D may be TRBD1 (5 bases). The V gene's germline CDR1 is SGHDN and CDR2 FVKESK. Trimming took off 4 bases at V and 7 bases at J, with 13 bases between the two ends. CDR3 length equals 13 residues. In DNA form, the CDR3 reads TGTGCCAGCAGCCCCTTGGGTAGGGGTGGCTACACCTTC. It is translated as CASSPLGRGGYTF.

The chain is built from TRBV28 and TRBJ1-1; no firm D call. The CDR3 is made up of 13 amino acids. The germline CDR1 and CDR2 sequences are MDHEN and SYDVKM. Trimming stripped 3 bases from V and 6 bases from J, with 11 bases between. CDR3 nucleotide sequence: TGTGCCAGCAGTTTCCAGAGCGTACCTGAAGCTTTCTTT. This sequence encodes CASSFQSVPEAFF.

This rearrangement joins TRBV6-1 to TRBJ1-2; D is perhaps TRBD1 (5 bases). The germline V and J ends were trimmed by 5 bases and 2 bases, with 15 bases remaining between them. Germline-derived CDR1 and CDR2 are MNHNS and SASEGT. This CDR3 spans 15 amino acids. The CDR3 here is CASSRDRGLNYGYTF. The CDR3 coding sequence is TGTGCCAGCAGTCGAGATCGGGGACTCAACTATGGCTACACCTTC.

CDR3 nucleotides: TGTGCCAGCAGTGCCTCGGGAGGAGCGGGGGGTGGGAATGAGCAGTTCTTC. As protein: CASSASGGAGGGNEQFF. The V gene is TRBV2, the J gene TRBJ2-1, with TRBD2 matching over 9 bases. The germline V gene encodes CDR1 SNHLY and CDR2 FYNNEI. V was pared by 4 bases and J by 7 bases, with 14 bases of the junction left unmatched. The CDR3 has 17 residues.

V is TRBV28 and J is TRBJ2-1; a weak D match, TRBD2 (6 bases). V was shortened by 4 bases and J by 10 bases, with 11 bases between the two germline ends. CDR1 and CDR2 (germline): MDHEN, SYDVKM. CDR3 length: 12 residues. The CDR3 loop is CASSSTGLEQFF. The CDR3 DNA reads TGTGCCAGCAGTTCTACGGGACTCGAGCAGTTCTTC.

The sample holds one count of this clone. The V and J genes are TRBV6-5 and TRBJ1-2; TRBD1 matches 7 bases. This CDR3 region has 11 residues. The junction had 3 bases not matched to a gene; V was cut back by 10 bases and J by 4 bases. Looked up from germline, CDR1 is MNHEY and CDR2 is SVGAGI. The CDR3 DNA reads as TGTGCCACCAGGGACAGCTATGGCTACACCTTC. Translation gives CATRDSYGYTF.

The rearrangement uses TRBV15 and TRBJ2-2, with 7 nucleotides matching TRBD2. Germline trimming cut 5 bases from V and 6 bases from J; bases unmatched to any gene: 9. Per the germline V gene, CDR1 is LNHNV and CDR2 is YYDKDF (reference sequence). The CDR3 runs to 15 residues. CDR3 coding DNA: TGTGCCACCAGCGCCCACGGGGGAGGGTCCGGGGAGCTGTTTTTT. Its protein product is CATSAHGGGSGELFF.

V and J are TRBV15 and TRBJ1-5; D possibly corresponds to TRBD1 (6 bases). The CDR3 runs to 18 residues. Germline assignment: CDR1 LNHNV and CDR2 YYDKDF (reference sequence). With 0 bases removed from V and 1 base from J, the gap between germline ends came to 16 bases. In nucleotides, the CDR3 is TGTGCCACCAGCAGAGATCACGGCACAGGGTACAGCAATCAGCCCCAGCATTTT. Protein sequence: CATSRDHGTGYSNQPQHF.

The V and J genes are TRBV5-1 and TRBJ2-7; 7 bases align to TRBD2. The length of the CDR3 is 13 residues. Germline values: CDR1 SGHRS, CDR2 YFSETQ. With V trimmed by 3 bases and J by 3 bases, 3 bases remained unmatched. CDR3 coding DNA: TGCGCCAGCAGCTCAGGACTAGGCTACGAGCAGTACGTC. It is translated as CASSSGLGYEQYV.

V gene TRBV9 combines with J gene TRBJ2-2; tentatively, D is TRBD1 (8 bases). Germline V gene data show CDR1 as SGDLS and CDR2 as YYNGEE. This CDR3 spans 15 amino acids. Trimming removed 4 bases from V and 6 bases from J, with 16 bases in between. CDR3 sequence (DNA): TGTGCCAGCAGCAGCAGGACAGGGAGGGCCGGGGAGCTGTTTTTT. Translating it yields CASSSRTGRAGELFF.

V usage is TRBV10-3 and J usage is TRBJ2-3, with TRBD1 as a possible D gene (6 bases). The germline V and J ends were trimmed by 7 bases and 1 base, with 15 bases remaining between them. The CDR3 runs to 15 residues. Germline CDR1 ENHRY, CDR2 SYGVKD. The CDR3 coding sequence is TGTGCCATCAAGTTCGGGACAACGGGCACAGATACGCAGTATTTT. Its translation is CAIKFGTTGTDTQYF.

The chain combines TRBV9 with TRBJ2-3, with D uncertain. The germline CDR1 and CDR2 sequences are SGDLS and YYNGEE. Trimming cost V 1 base and J 3 bases, with 6 bases left between them. The CDR3 runs 13 residues. This CDR3 reads CASSVMATDTQYF. In DNA, the CDR3 is TGTGCCAGCAGCGTAATGGCTACAGATACGCAGTATTTT.

V usage is TRBV5-1 and J usage is TRBJ2-5; 7 bases fit TRBD1. J was trimmed by 2 bases and V by 0 bases; bases with no gene match: 7. The CDR3 length is 16 residues. Germline CDR1 is SGHRS and CDR2 is YFSETQ. This chain's CDR3 is CASSLVQAGGQETQYF. The CDR3 DNA reads as TGCGCCAGCAGCTTGGTTCAGGCAGGGGGTCAAGAGACCCAGTACTTC.

The chain's CDR3 is CASSPGQGLLYGYTF. The DNA of the CDR3 is TGTGCCAGCAGTCCGGGACAGGGCCTCCTTTATGGCTACACCTTC. The chain couples TRBV28 to TRBJ1-2; TRBD1 aligns across 9 bases. This CDR3 region has 15 residues. The germline gives CDR1 MDHEN, CDR2 SYDVKM. The trim removed 5 bases at V and 5 bases at J, leaving 9 bases unmatched.

The rearrangement joins TRBV5-6 to TRBJ1-2; 7 nucleotides align to TRBD1. The CDR3 runs to 13 residues. Looked up from germline, CDR1 is SGHDT and CDR2 is YYEEEE. The J segment lost 4 bases and the V segment lost 4 bases, leaving 4 bases of the junction unmatched. CDR3 residues: CASSVDRVYGYTF. The CDR3 DNA reads as TGTGCCAGCAGCGTTGACAGGGTCTATGGCTACACCTTC.

This chain links TRBV6-5 with TRBJ2-7, with 7 bases that match TRBD1. The V gene's germline CDR1 is MNHEY and CDR2 SVGAGI. This CDR3 region has 14 residues. Trimming at V came to 6 bases and at J to 5 bases, leaving 10 bases not matched to a gene. CDR3 protein: CASSPRQGDNEQYF. The CDR3 DNA reads TGTGCCAGCAGCCCTAGACAGGGTGACAACGAGCAGTACTTC.

This sequence joins TRBV6-5 and TRBJ1-5; D is unresolved. Germline CDR1 and CDR2: MNHEY and SVGAGI. Trimming shortened V by 6 bases and J by 0 bases, and 12 bases separated the two germline ends. CDR3 length: 15 amino acids. CDR3 sequence: CASSPAGYSNQPQHF. The CDR3 region has the DNA TGTGCCAGCAGCCCCGCGGGCTATAGCAATCAGCCCCAGCATTTT.

The chain recombines TRBV29-1 with TRBJ1-5; D is unresolved. This CDR3 comprises 13 residues. Germline V CDR1 and CDR2: SQVTM, ANQGSEA. Trimming took 4 bases from V and 3 from J, leaving 10 bases between them. CDR3 sequence: CSVVSHPNQPQHF. The CDR3 DNA reads as TGCAGCGTTGTGTCGCACCCCAATCAGCCCCAGCATTTT. Full variable domain (outside the CDR3, taken from reference TRBV29-1 and TRBJ1-5): SAVISQKPSRDICQRGTSLTIQCQVDSQVTMMFWYRQQPGQSLTLIATANQGSEATYESGFVIDKFPISRPNLTFSTLTVSNMSPEDSSIYLCSVVSHPNQPQHFGDGTRLSIL.

With respect to this clone: This same CDR3 is encoded by further DNA sequences in the sample. V gene TRBV6-6 combines with J gene TRBJ2-2; 7 bases agree with TRBD1. The length of the CDR3 is 14 residues. V was clipped by 4 bases and J by 4 bases; unmatched bases: 3. Germline CDR1 is MNHNY and CDR2 is SVGAGI (reference sequence). Here the CDR3 DNA reads TGTGCCAGCAGTTCTGACAGGGCCACCGGGGAGCTGTTTTTT. Its translation: CASSSDRATGELFF.

The chain links TRBV14 to TRBJ1-2; weak D call: TRBD1 (6 bases). Deletions cut 0 bases from V and 1 base from J, with 12 bases between. CDR1 is SGHDN, CDR2 FVKESK, per germline. This CDR3 spans 16 amino acids. CDR3 in amino acids: CASSQDRGGDNYGYTF. CDR3 DNA: TGTGCCAGCAGCCAAGACCGGGGGGGCGATAACTATGGCTACACCTTC.